Shown below are 24 T cell receptor beta chains from a single sample sequenced in a study of technical replicates of blood from a handful of donors. This table comes from immunoSEQ multiplex PCR, and its TCRdb copy is limited to in-frame clones, with some not included. Of 60,000 to 85,000 clones listed, roughly 92% were seen once; the top ten hold about 0.35%. The material sequenced was T cells isolated from PBMCs. The receptors were gathered from a human donor in good health.

The rearrangement uses TRBV18 and TRBJ2-5; TRBD2 agrees at 8 bases. V shed 6 bases and J 4 bases; nucleotides not matched to a gene: 16. CDR3 length: 17 residues. CDR1 KGHSH and CDR2 LQKENI come from the germline V gene. CDR3 nucleotide sequence: TGTGCCAGCTCTCCTTCCGGGTACGGGAGGGCAAGAGAGACCCAGTACTTC. Translated, it gives CASSPSGYGRARETQYF.

The chain combines TRBV11-2 with TRBJ1-2, with D possibly matching TRBD1 (5 bases). Germline V lookup: CDR1 SGHAT, CDR2 FQNNGV. V lost 5 bases and J 7 bases, leaving 20 bases between the germline ends. CDR3 length: 15 amino acids. CDR3 sequence reads: CASSRRGAGTIGYTF. The CDR3 coding sequence is TGTGCCAGCAGCAGAAGGGGAGCGGGCACAATTGGCTACACCTTC.

The rearrangement uses TRBV7-3 and TRBJ2-5, with TRBD2 matching 8 bases. Germline V gives CDR1 SGHTA, CDR2 FQGTGA. V gave up 5 bases and J gave up 3 bases; unmatched junction bases: 8. This CDR3 spans 15 amino acids. CDR3 in DNA: TGTGCCAGCAGCCCTCTAGGTAGCGGGAAAGAGACCCAGTACTTC. Its protein is CASSPLGSGKETQYF.

This clone occurred once. The junction and the germline gene differ at one end; a read error may be behind it. This chain uses TRBV7-7 with TRBJ2-1; 10 bases fit TRBD1. Germline CDR1 and CDR2: SSHAT and FNYEAQ (reference sequence). CDR3 length: 17 residues. For the CDR3, the DNA is TGTGCTAGCAGCTTCGTACCAAGGACAGGGGGTGGGGATGAGCAGTTCTTC. Amino acids: CASSFVPRTGGGDEQFF.

The chain uses TRBV19 and TRBJ2-1; D is ambiguous. V lost 3 bases to trimming and J lost 4 bases, with 13 bases between them. There are 15 residues in the CDR3. Germline V gene data show CDR1 as LNHDA and CDR2 as SQIVND (reference sequence). CDR3 amino acids: CASSIAPQIYNEQFF. As DNA, the CDR3 is TGTGCCAGTAGTATTGCACCTCAGATTTACAATGAGCAGTTCTTC.

The chain has TRBV5-4 and TRBJ1-1; D is unresolved. Germline loops: CDR1 SGHNT, CDR2 YYREEE (reference sequence). V was shortened by 3 bases and J by 5 bases, with 8 bases between the two germline ends. CDR3 size: 12 residues. CDR3 region: CASSYGETEAFF. Here the CDR3 DNA reads TGTGCCAGCAGCTACGGGGAGACTGAAGCTTTCTTT.

V usage is TRBV7-2 and J usage is TRBJ1-4; D not certain. CDR1 is SGHTA, CDR2 FQGNSA, per germline. The CDR3 is 14 amino acids. V dropped 3 bases and J dropped 0 bases, with 5 bases sitting between them. For the CDR3, the DNA is TGTGCCAGCAGCTTCGGGGCAACTAATGAAAAACTGTTTTTT. Translating gives CASSFGATNEKLFF. The variable domain in full, completed from reference TRBV7-2 and TRBJ1-4, reads GAGVSQSPSNKVTEKGKDVELRCDPISGHTALYWYRQSLGQGLEFLIYFQGNSAPDKSGLPSDRFSAERTGGSVSTLTIQRTQQEDSAVYLCASSFGATNEKLFFGSGTQLSVL.

The V gene is TRBV11-2, the J gene TRBJ2-7; TRBD1 matches 11 bases. J gave up 7 bases and V 3 bases, and 8 bases lay outside the gene matches. This CDR3 spans 15 amino acids. In germline, CDR1 is SGHAT, CDR2 FQNNGV. CDR3 coding DNA: TGTGCCAGCAGCTTGGGTGGACAGGGGGCAAGGGAGCAGTACTTC. Its protein is CASSLGGQGAREQYF.

The J gene is TRBJ1-1, the V gene TRBV19, with 10 bases aligning to TRBD1. The germline gives CDR1 LNHDA, CDR2 SQIVND (reference sequence). V gave up 8 bases and J gave up 6 bases; unmatched junction bases: 9. The CDR3 sequence is 14 residues long. This CDR3 is CASSPRDRGSEAFF. The CDR3 nucleotides are TGTGCCAGTTCTCCCCGGGACAGGGGCTCTGAAGCTTTCTTT.

This chain joins TRBV7-9 and TRBJ1-1; TRBD1 matches 7 bases. The germline V gene has CDR1 SEHNR and CDR2 FQNEAQ (reference sequence). V lost 1 base, J lost 2 bases, and 4 bases stayed unmatched. There are 15 residues in the CDR3. The CDR3 DNA follows: TGTGCCAGCAGCTTAGATACAGGGGTTAACACTGAAGCTTTCTTT. Translating gives CASSLDTGVNTEAFF.

The chain recombines TRBV27 with TRBJ2-3; 11 nucleotides line up with TRBD2. With V trimmed by 3 bases and J by 0 bases, 8 bases remained unmatched. CDR3 length: 18 amino acids. Germline values: CDR1 MNHEY, CDR2 SMNVEV (reference sequence). The CDR3 protein is CASSLGLADLSSTDTQYF. Here the CDR3 DNA reads TGTGCCAGCAGTTTGGGACTAGCGGATCTCTCTAGCACAGATACGCAGTATTTT.

The CDR3 is CASSFDGLSGNTIYF. CDR3 nucleotide sequence: TGCGCCAGCAGCTTCGACGGACTCTCTGGAAACACCATATATTTT. The V call is TRBV5-1, the J call TRBJ1-3; D is ambiguous. In germline, CDR1 is SGHRS, CDR2 YFSETQ. Trimming removed 2 bases from V and 0 bases from J, with 9 bases in between. The CDR3 contains 15 residues.

This chain joins TRBV7-6 and TRBJ2-3, with TRBD2 matching over 8 bases. Losses at the gene ends were 5 bases for V and 2 bases for J; bases not matched to a gene: 6. This CDR3 comprises 15 residues. Germline V gene lookup returns CDR1 SGHVS and CDR2 FNYEAQ. The CDR3: CASSGTSGSTDTQYF. For the CDR3, the DNA is TGTGCCAGCAGCGGTACTAGCGGTTCCACAGATACGCAGTATTTT.

The chain recombines TRBV6-1 with TRBJ2-7; maybe TRBD2 (5 bases). The CDR3 consists of 16 residues. V gave up 0 bases and J gave up 4 bases, with 16 bases separating them. Looked up from germline, CDR1 is MNHNS and CDR2 is SASEGT. The CDR3 bases are TGTGCCAGCAGTGAAGCTTTGAGGGTGCACCCATACGAGCAGTACTTC. This gives the protein CASSEALRVHPYEQYF.

The chain has TRBV29-1 and TRBJ2-7; D not resolved. The V gene lost 6 bases and the J gene lost 2 bases, with 8 bases spanning the gap. The CDR3 covers 11 residues. Germline lookup yields CDR1 SQVTM and CDR2 ANQGSEA. Written as DNA, the CDR3 is TGCAGCGTGCGTCAGGCCTACGAGCAGTACTTC. The encoded protein is CSVRQAYEQYF.

This chain connects TRBV30 to TRBJ1-1; 8 positions match TRBD1. The J segment lost 1 base and the V segment lost 7 bases, leaving 5 bases of the junction unmatched. Germline CDR1 GTSNPN, CDR2 SVGIG (reference sequence). The length of the CDR3 is 13 residues. The CDR3 here is CAFTGGWNTEAFF. CDR3 in DNA: TGTGCCTTTACAGGGGGATGGAACACTGAAGCTTTCTTT.

V is TRBV10-1 and J is TRBJ2-3; D ambiguous. Trimming took off 8 bases at V and 2 bases at J, with 8 bases between the two ends. The CDR3 totals 12 residues. CDR1 and CDR2 (germline): WNHNN, SYGVQD (reference sequence). The CDR3 reads CASPLPTDTQYF. CDR3 nucleotide sequence: TGCGCCAGCCCACTCCCCACAGATACGCAGTATTTT.

This clone was detected a few times. This rearrangement joins TRBV19 to TRBJ2-7; maybe TRBD2 (5 bases). Deletions cut 7 bases from V and 7 bases from J, with 11 bases between. This CDR3 contains 11 residues. Per germline, CDR1 LNHDA and CDR2 SQIVND (reference sequence). The CDR3 sequence is CASTYGEEQYF. CDR3 nucleotides: TGTGCCAGTACCTATGGGGAGGAGCAGTACTTC. Full variable domain (rest looked up from reference TRBV19 and TRBJ2-7): DGGITQSPKYLFRKEGQNVTLSCEQNLNHDAMYWYRQDPGQGLRLIYYSQIVNDFQKGDIAEGYSVSREKKESFPLTVTSAQKNPTAFYLCASTYGEEQYFGPGTRLTVT.

This chain connects TRBV28 to TRBJ1-1, with 10 nucleotides matching TRBD1. This CDR3 spans 14 amino acids. V trimming: 5 bases; J trimming: 5 bases; junction bases outside the gene matches: 5. Germline V lookup: CDR1 MDHEN, CDR2 SYDVKM. The CDR3 protein is CASSEGQGRTEAFF. CDR3 nucleotides: TGTGCCAGCAGTGAGGGACAGGGGCGGACTGAAGCTTTCTTT.

This chain links TRBV11-1 with TRBJ2-7; 7 bases agree with TRBD2. J gave up 2 bases and V 5 bases, and 6 bases lay outside the gene matches. The V gene's germline CDR1 is SGHAT and CDR2 FQDESV (reference sequence). The CDR3 spans 14 residues. CDR3 DNA: TGTGCCAGCAGCCCTCGGGGGGTTACCTACGAGCAGTACTTC. Translating gives CASSPRGVTYEQYF.

V gene TRBV27 combines with J gene TRBJ1-5; a possible D gene is TRBD1 (5 bases). Germline CDR1 reads MNHEY; CDR2 reads SMNVEV (reference sequence). CDR3 length: 14 amino acids. V lost 5 bases to trimming and J lost 5 bases, with 13 bases between them. The CDR3 DNA is TGTGCCAGCAGTCGGGGGGTGGGGGATCAGCCCCAGCATTTT. Translating gives CASSRGVGDQPQHF.

The chain employs TRBV10-3 and TRBJ2-7; 8 nucleotides match TRBD2. The CDR3 loop spans 14 amino acids. From germline, CDR1 is ENHRY and CDR2 SYGVKD. After removal of 5 bases from V and 3 bases from J, the junction contained 6 bases not matched to a gene. The CDR3 here is CAISRELAGYEQYF. The CDR3 nucleotides are TGTGCCATCAGTCGGGAGCTAGCGGGCTACGAGCAGTACTTC.

The V call is TRBV5-1, the J call TRBJ2-5; 9 bases agree with TRBD2. CDR3 length: 14 residues. J gave up 11 bases and V 4 bases, and 12 bases lay outside the gene matches. The germline gives CDR1 SGHRS, CDR2 YFSETQ. This CDR3 reads CASSEGLAQGEQYF. The CDR3 nucleotides read TGCGCCAGCAGCGAGGGACTAGCCCAAGGGGAGCAGTACTTC.

V and J are TRBV14 and TRBJ1-5; D possibly corresponds to TRBD1 (5 bases). The CDR3 is made up of 18 amino acids. Germline loops: CDR1 SGHDN, CDR2 FVKESK. Trimming cost V 1 base and J 2 bases, with 18 bases left between them. DNA of the CDR3: TGTGCCAGCAGCCAAGTTAAGGACCCGGGACTCCGCAATCAGCCCCAGCATTTT. Translating gives CASSQVKDPGLRNQPQHF. The variable domain in full, with the rest retrieved from reference TRBV14 and TRBJ1-5, is EAGVTQFPSHSVIEKGQTVTLRCDPISGHDNLYWYRRVMGKEIKFLLHFVKESKQDESGMPNNRFLAERTGGTYSTLKVQPAELEDSGVYFCASSQVKDPGLRNQPQHFGDGTRLSIL.